The clone carrying this T cell receptor beta chain appeared once. What it binds is not known. This table comes from immunoSEQ multiplex PCR, and its TCRdb copy is limited to in-frame clones, with some not included. The sample has tens of thousands of clones, 92% seen once; the top ten hold 5% to 5.5%. Trimming took 5 bases from V and 7 from J, leaving 11 bases between them. The CDR3 has 12 amino acids. Germline V gives CDR1 SEHNR, CDR2 FQNEAQ (reference sequence). This specimen belongs to a study of T cell responses to AZD1222 COVID-19 vaccine. Study results and caveats: Seropositive status at baseline applied to only six AZD1222 recipients.

This material consisted of peripheral blood, taken on day 0 of AZD1222 vaccination. V gene TRBV7-9 combines with J gene TRBJ2-5; the D gene is possibly TRBD1 (7 bases). This receptor was obtained from an adult in good health. The CDR3 spells CASSRQGGTQYF. CDR3 bases: TGTGCCAGCAGCAGGCAGGGGGGGACCCAGTACTTC.